Listed below are T cell receptor beta chains from one sample, sequenced in a study of T cell repertoires in aging, cancer and after chemotherapy. From the multiplex PCR reads, TCRdb called clonotypes with MiXCR, one entry per CDR3 protein. The table shows some 8,000 distinct CDR3 sequences, with approximately 30% occurring only once. Material for sequencing was blood. Every receptor here comes from a human donor in good health. Each CDR3 is given with its conserved first and last residue. The D gene is left open where the match is weak. Not every row has a clone size; where given, it reads once, few, many or a size class.

few,15,TRBV30,-,TRBJ1-5,TGTGCCTGGAGTGCTGCAGGGGCCCTTGGGGGACCCCAGCATTTT,CAWSAAGALGGPQHF
-,13,TRBV10-1,-,TRBJ2-5,TGCGCCAGCAGTGAACAGGGTCGAGAGACCCAGTACTTC,CASSEQGRETQYF
-,14,TRBV19,-,TRBJ1-6,TGTGCCAGTAGTGAGACATGGAAGGGTTCACCCCTCCACTTT,CASSETWKGSPLHF
once,13,TRBV4-3,TRBD1,TRBJ2-3,TGTGCCAGCAGCCAGACAGGGGGGGGTACGCAGTATTTT,CASSQTGGGTQYF
medium-sized,14,TRBV5-5,-,TRBJ2-1,TGTGCCAGCAGCCGGACCCACGGATACAATGAGCAGTTCTTC,CASSRTHGYNEQFF
-,15,TRBV19,-,TRBJ2-5,TGTGCCAGTATTAGACAGTCCGGGATCCGGGAGACCCAGTACTTC,CASIRQSGIRETQYF
-,14,TRBV7-2,TRBD1,TRBJ2-7,TGTGCCAGCAGCTCTGGACAGGCGGCCTACGAGCAGTACTTC,CASSSGQAAYEQYF
-,14,TRBV15,-,TRBJ1-2,TGTGCCACCAGCAGAGATGTCGGTACCTATGGCTACACCTTC,CATSRDVGTYGYTF
-,18,TRBV30,-,TRBJ1-3,TGTGCCTGGAGTTCGAAAGTTACTAGGCCCCTCTCTGGAAACACCATATATTTT,CAWSSKVTRPLSGNTIYF
few,13,TRBV30,-,TRBJ1-5,TGTGCCTGGAGTAGGGATAGCAATCAGCCCCAGCATTTT,CAWSRDSNQPQHF
few,16,TRBV27,-,TRBJ2-3,TGTGCCAGCAGTTCCGTCCTGACAACTAGCACAGATACGCAGTATTTT,CASSSVLTTSTDTQYF
-,15,TRBV5-1,-,TRBJ2-2,TGCGCCAGCAGCGGGTTGACAATGGGCGCCGGGGAGCTGTTTTTT,CASSGLTMGAGELFF
medium-sized,13,TRBV6-2/TRBV6-3,-,TRBJ2-2,TGTGCCACCAGTCCCCGGACCCCCGGGGAGCTGTTTTTT,CATSPRTPGELFF
medium-sized,13,TRBV6-5,-,TRBJ2-2,TGTGCCAGCGGACCGAGAAACACCGGGGAGCTGTTTTTT,CASGPRNTGELFF
-,16,TRBV5-1,TRBD1,TRBJ1-1,TGCGCCAGCAGCTTGGTCCCGACAGGGGGGAGCACTGAAGCTTTCTTT,CASSLVPTGGSTEAFF
-,15,TRBV12-3/TRBV12-4,TRBD2,TRBJ2-3,TGTGCCAGCAGGGGAACTAGCGGGGGGGCTTATACGCAGTATTTT,CASRGTSGGAYTQYF
-,15,TRBV24-1,TRBD2,TRBJ2-1,TGTGCCACCAGTGAGGCGGGGGGCGGCTACAATAAGCAGTTCTTC,CATSEAGGGYNKQFF
-,16,TRBV30,-,TRBJ1-6,TGTGCCTGGAGTGTTGTGATTAGGCCCGGGTCGTCACCCCTCCACTTT,CAWSVVIRPGSSPLHF
medium-sized,14,TRBV6-6,-,TRBJ2-1,TGTGCCAGCAGTTACGAAGTCGGCAGCAATGAGCAGTTCTTC,CASSYEVGSNEQFF
few,16,TRBV27,TRBD2,TRBJ2-6,TGTGCCAGTCGGACTAGCGGGGGGGGTGGGGCCAACGTCCTGACTTTC,CASRTSGGGGANVLTF
-,13,TRBV20-1,-,TRBJ2-3,TGCAGTGCCGAAAAGCGGAACACAGATACGCAGTATTTT,CSAEKRNTDTQYF
-,16,TRBV4-3,TRBD2,TRBJ2-1,TGCGCCAGCAGCCAAGGGGGACTAACCACCTACAATGAGCAGTTCTTC,CASSQGGLTTYNEQFF
-,16,TRBV6-6,TRBD1,TRBJ2-1,TGTGCCAGCAGTTACTCCCCGGGACAGGGCTACGATGAGCAGTTCTTC,CASSYSPGQGYDEQFF
-,14,TRBV6-1,-,TRBJ2-1,TGTGCCAGCAACACGGGGGACTCCTACAATGAGCAGTTCTTC,CASNTGDSYNEQFF
once,15,TRBV7-6,TRBD2,TRBJ2-5,TGTGCCAGCAGCTTAGTGGGAGGGTGGCAAGAGACCCAGTACTTC,CASSLVGGWQETQYF
-,16,TRBV5-6,TRBD1,TRBJ1-1,TGTGCCAGCAGCTTGGACAGGGGAAATTTTAACACTGAAGCTTTCTTT,CASSLDRGNFNTEAFF
few,15,TRBV30,-,TRBJ2-2,TGTGCCTGGACCCTACGGAGAGGTTCCACCGGGGAGCTGTTTTTT,CAWTLRRGSTGELFF
-,17,TRBV6-6,-,TRBJ2-2,TGTGCCAGCAGTTACTCGAAGTCGGGGAGAGGCACCGGGGAGCTGTTTTTT,CASSYSKSGRGTGELFF
-,14,TRBV12-3/TRBV12-4,-,TRBJ2-1,TGTGCCAGCAGCCCCCGGGGGCCCTACAATGAGCAGTTCTTC,CASSPRGPYNEQFF
medium-sized,14,TRBV6-1,-,TRBJ1-2,TGTGCCAGCAGCAAAAGGGAGGCAGGGGATGGCTACACCTTC,CASSKREAGDGYTF
few,15,TRBV5-1,-,TRBJ2-7,TGCGCCAGCAGACCCGAGGGGGGGCTTTCGGGCGAGCAGTACTTC,CASRPEGGLSGEQYF
-,15,TRBV6-2/TRBV6-3,TRBD1,TRBJ2-7,TGTGCCAGCAGCTCCCCGGACAGGGGAGTCTACGAGCAGTACTTC,CASSSPDRGVYEQYF
medium-sized,13,TRBV30,TRBD1,TRBJ1-4,TGTGCCGGTAATGACAGGGACGGTGAAAAACTGTTTTTT,CAGNDRDGEKLFF
few,14,TRBV19,-,TRBJ2-2,TGTGCCAGTGGGAAGTACCCGAACACCGGGGAGCTGTTTTTT,CASGKYPNTGELFF
few,13,TRBV6-5,-,TRBJ1-6,TGTGCCAGCAGGGGAGGGGGTAATTCACCCCTCCACTTT,CASRGGGNSPLHF
-,15,TRBV6-5,-,TRBJ2-7,TGTGCCAGCAGTTACTCGTCTTCAGGGTACTACGAGCAGTACTTC,CASSYSSSGYYEQYF
-,14,TRBV20-1,-,TRBJ1-2,TGCAGTGCTCCAGGGTTTGACGCGGACTATGGCTACACCTTC,CSAPGFDADYGYTF
-,15,TRBV7-2,TRBD1,TRBJ1-5,TGTGCCAGCAGCGGGACAGGGGAATACAATCAGCCCCAGCATTTT,CASSGTGEYNQPQHF
few,18,TRBV6-5,-,TRBJ2-7,TGTGCCAGCAGTCGACTAACTGACCCCGGGACGCACTCCTACGAGCAGTACTTC,CASSRLTDPGTHSYEQYF
-,15,TRBV7-2,TRBD1,TRBJ2-1,TGTGCCAGCAGCTTAAGACAGGGGTTAGGGAATGAGCAGTTCTTC,CASSLRQGLGNEQFF
-,16,TRBV24-1,TRBD1,TRBJ2-2,TGTGCCGCCGCCACGGCGGGACAGGGGAACACCGGGGAGCTGTTTTTT,CAAATAGQGNTGELFF
-,14,TRBV5-1,-,TRBJ2-7,TGTGCCAGCAGCGAGGACGAGAGATGGTACGAGCAGTACTTC,CASSEDERWYEQYF
-,12,TRBV20-1,-,TRBJ2-7,TGCAGTGCTAGAGACAGGGAATCCGAGCAGTACTTC,CSARDRESEQYF
-,18,TRBV5-6,-,TRBJ1-2,TGTGCCAGCACCAAGGGGTCAGTCTCAGGTATTCTCCCTTGGGGCTACACCTTC,CASTKGSVSGILPWGYTF
few,15,TRBV13,-,TRBJ1-4,TGTGCCAGCAGCCATCAGAATGGTGGGGACGAAAAACTGTTTTTT,CASSHQNGGDEKLFF